This record concerns one TCR beta chain sequence. The antigen remains undetermined. The method was immunoSEQ multiplex PCR; TCRdb's version includes in-frame clones alone and lacks a portion of them. The table has some 89,000 clones, about 88% seen once. The data derive from a study of T cell responses to AZD1222 COVID-19 vaccine. V lost 6 bases to trimming and J lost 3 bases; unmatched junction nucleotides: 9. CDR3 length: 15 residues. Germline V gene sequence: CDR1 SGHVS, CDR2 FQNEAQ. Overall study findings and caveats: Clonal diversity was possibly underestimated; the donors were predominantly white British and more often female.

This TCR came from an adult in good health. This chain joins TRBV7-8 and TRBJ2-7; TRBD1 aligns across 9 bases. This sample comprised peripheral blood, obtained on day 0 of AZD1222 vaccination. CDR3 coding DNA: TGTGCCAGCAGTCAGCCGGGACAGGGAATCTACGAGCAGTACTTC. Protein: CASSQPGQGIYEQYF. The variable domain in full, completed from reference TRBV7-8 and TRBJ2-7, reads GAGVSQSPRYKVAKRGQDVALRCDPISGHVSLFWYQQALGQGPEFLTYFQNEAQLDKSGLPSDRFFAERPEGSVSTLKIQRTQQEDSAVYLCASSQPGQGIYEQYFGPGTRLTVT.